This record covers a single T cell receptor beta chain. V lost 4 bases and J lost 0; bases outside the gene matches: 11. Germline CDR1 ENHRY, CDR2 SYGVKD. The CDR3 is 19 residues long. The sample comes from a study of blood T cell repertoires in COVID-19. TCRdb keeps only in-frame clones here, not all; method: immunoSEQ multiplex PCR. The sample consists of around 160,000 clones, roughly 80% of them appearing once. Those enrolled, adults aged 18 to 89 years, came from 20 to 25 US areas. Researchers sorted participants into cohorts using their self-reported clinical history. Recovered participants had two consecutive negative NP/OP PCR tests, healthcare professional clearance, or symptom resolution.

The clonotype was recovered from a man aged 50 or older who had recovered from COVID-19. Sequenced: PBMCs or T cells enriched from blood (not recorded which). The chain links TRBV10-3 to TRBJ2-3; 12 bases align to TRBD2. The CDR3 loop reads CAISAGLAGTSTSTDTQYF. In nucleotides, the CDR3 is TGTGCCATCAGTGCCGGACTAGCGGGGACTTCAACTAGCACAGATACGCAGTATTTT.